What follows describes a single T cell receptor beta chain. The specificity of this receptor is unknown. Within one base of it there is no much larger clone, and no base qualities were kept. Whole blood was collected in K2EDTA tubes by collaborating institutions according to the institutions' own protocols. For TCRbeta analysis, collaborators shipped samples in one of three forms: frozen whole blood, isolated PBMCs, or DNA extracted from either of those sample types. The CDR3 runs 17 amino acids, cysteine and phenylalanine included. The DNA shown is the 51-base CDR3, in frame from base 1. V gives up 4 bases and J gives up 0 bases, and the segment between their germline ends measures 16 bases. Based on the germline V gene, the CDR1 and CDR2 sequences are SGDLS and YYNGEE. This specimen comes from a study of blood T cell repertoires in COVID-19 (TCRdb year 2020). Some background on the complete study: Samples from collaborators originated in the United States, Italy and Spain and spanned both the acute and convalescent phases of COVID-19. The material from the prospective study consisted of cDNA or gDNA derived from T cells, B-cell-depleted T cells, or PBMCs. Deeply sampled blood TCRbeta repertoires from subjects exposed to, actively infected with, or recovered from COVID-19 were included in the dataset. A freely available public database, intended as a resource for researchers studying the immune response to SARS-CoV-2, is where the repertoires were released. Samples were obtained from the ongoing ImmuneRACE study (first 160 participants) and from some 1,200 subjects provided by 6 global collaborators. Sample metadata almost always included a de-identified subject ID, COVID-19 status, age in years and sex. Where available, HLA class I and class II types were taken from metadata supplied by the sample provider and were not determined by assay-based typing.

The research as a whole found: Clinical and demographic metadata were provided uncurated, with the amount varying by source and participant.

TCRbeta CDR3 regions were amplified from genomic DNA by means of the immunoSEQ Assay, a bias-controlled multiplex PCR. As for how the authors treated the data: The number of nucleated cells in each sample was estimated by amplification of reference gene primers within the assay. To quantify the absolute abundance of each unique TCRbeta CDR3 rearrangement, sequence reads were collapsed and filtered. Productive Simpson clonality was computed per sample as the square root of Simpson's diversity index over productive rearrangements. Sourced from immuneACCESS, this table was stored by TCRdb with only in-frame sequences that have V and J called. A share of the clones is absent; for the studies checked, an unresolved V gene accounts for under half, and the remainder has no known explanation. That table is the source of V, J and clone size, and D and trimming were worked out from the DNA. The sample table lists about 30,000 clones, 65% to 90% of them with a count of one. The ten largest clones capture roughly 8.7% of the sample.

The material sequenced was peripheral blood. The sequence came from a man aged 80 or over with active COVID-19. The rearranged chain carries TRBV9 and TRBJ2-2; TRBD2 is a weak D gene call, 6 bases matching. The DNA sequence is as follows: TGTGCCAGCAGCCCCCATGGAGGGCAAACGAACACCGGGGAGCTGTTTTTT. It translates to CASSPHGGQTNTGELFF.